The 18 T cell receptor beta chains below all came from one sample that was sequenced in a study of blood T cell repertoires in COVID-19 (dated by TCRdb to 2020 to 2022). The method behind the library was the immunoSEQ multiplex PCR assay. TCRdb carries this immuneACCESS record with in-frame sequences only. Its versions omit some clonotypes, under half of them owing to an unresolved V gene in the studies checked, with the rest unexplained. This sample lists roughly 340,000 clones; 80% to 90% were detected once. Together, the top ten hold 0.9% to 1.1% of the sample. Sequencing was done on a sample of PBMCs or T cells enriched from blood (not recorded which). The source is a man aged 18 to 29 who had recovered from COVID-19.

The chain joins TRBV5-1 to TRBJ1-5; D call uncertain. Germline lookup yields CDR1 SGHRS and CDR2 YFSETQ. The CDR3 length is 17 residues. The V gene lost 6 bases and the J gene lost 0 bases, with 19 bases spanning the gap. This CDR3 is CASTYLRPTNSNQPQHF. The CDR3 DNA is TGCGCCAGCACCTACTTGAGGCCTACTAATAGCAATCAGCCCCAGCATTTT.

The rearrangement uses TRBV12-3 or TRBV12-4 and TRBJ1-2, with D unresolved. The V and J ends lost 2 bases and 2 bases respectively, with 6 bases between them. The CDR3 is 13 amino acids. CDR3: CASSLLLNYGYTF. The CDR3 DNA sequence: TGTGCCAGCAGTTTACTTCTAAACTATGGCTACACCTTC.

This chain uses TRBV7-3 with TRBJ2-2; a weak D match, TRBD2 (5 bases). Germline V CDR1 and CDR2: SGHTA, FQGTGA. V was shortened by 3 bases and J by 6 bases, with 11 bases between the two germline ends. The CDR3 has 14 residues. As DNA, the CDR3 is TGTGCCAGCAGCTTTACAGAGGGCGCCGGGGAGCTGTTTTTT. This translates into CASSFTEGAGELFF. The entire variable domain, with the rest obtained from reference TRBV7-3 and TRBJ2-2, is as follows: GAGVSQTPSNKVTEKGKYVELRCDPISGHTALYWYRQSLGQGPEFLIYFQGTGAADDSGLPNDRFFAVRPEGSVSTLKIQRTERGDSAVYLCASSFTEGAGELFFGEGSRLTVL.

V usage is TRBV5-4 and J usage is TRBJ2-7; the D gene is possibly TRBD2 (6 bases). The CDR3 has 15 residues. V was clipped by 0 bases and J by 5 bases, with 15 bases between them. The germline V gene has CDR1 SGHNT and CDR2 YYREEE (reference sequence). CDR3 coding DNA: TGTGCCAGCAGCTTGGGACTAGTCGATAACCACGAGCAGTACTTC. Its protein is CASSLGLVDNHEQYF. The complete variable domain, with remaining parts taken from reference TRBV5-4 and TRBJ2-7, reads ETGVTQSPTHLIKTRGQQVTLRCSSQSGHNTVSWYQQALGQGPQFIFQYYREEENGRGNFPPRFSGLQFPNYSSELNVNALELDDSALYLCASSLGLVDNHEQYFGPGTRLTVT.

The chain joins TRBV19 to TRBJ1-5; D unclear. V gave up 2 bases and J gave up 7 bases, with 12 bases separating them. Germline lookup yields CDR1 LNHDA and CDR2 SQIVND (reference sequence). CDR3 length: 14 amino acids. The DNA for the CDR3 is TGTGCCAGTAGTATACCCCAAGAGAGGCAGCCCCAGCATTTT. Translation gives CASSIPQERQPQHF. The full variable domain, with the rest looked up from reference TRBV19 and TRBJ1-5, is DGGITQSPKYLFRKEGQNVTLSCEQNLNHDAMYWYRQDPGQGLRLIYYSQIVNDFQKGDIAEGYSVSREKKESFPLTVTSAQKNPTAFYLCASSIPQERQPQHFGDGTRLSIL.

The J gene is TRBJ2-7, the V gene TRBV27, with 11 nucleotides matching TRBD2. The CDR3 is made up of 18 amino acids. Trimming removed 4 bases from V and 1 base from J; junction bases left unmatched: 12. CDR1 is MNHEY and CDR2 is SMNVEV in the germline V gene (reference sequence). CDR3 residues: CASSSTLRGLAVSYEQYF. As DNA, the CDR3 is TGTGCCAGCAGTTCAACTCTTAGGGGACTAGCGGTATCCTACGAGCAGTACTTC.

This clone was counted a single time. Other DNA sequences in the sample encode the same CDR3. CDR3: CSARREKLFF. The CDR3 DNA is TGCAGTGCCCGTCGGGAAAAACTGTTTTTT. The chain has TRBV20-1 and TRBJ1-4; D gene unclear. The ends were cut back, 6 bases at V and 8 bases at J, with 7 bases in the middle. This CDR3 spans 10 amino acids. The germline CDR1 and CDR2 sequences are DFQATT and SNEGSKA (reference sequence).

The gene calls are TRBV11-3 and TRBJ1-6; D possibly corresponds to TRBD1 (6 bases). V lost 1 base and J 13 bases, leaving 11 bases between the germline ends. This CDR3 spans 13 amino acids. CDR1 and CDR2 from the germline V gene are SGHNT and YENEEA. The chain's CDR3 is CASSLGTGQPLHF. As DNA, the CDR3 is TGTGCCAGCAGCTTAGGTACAGGGCAGCCCCTCCACTTT.

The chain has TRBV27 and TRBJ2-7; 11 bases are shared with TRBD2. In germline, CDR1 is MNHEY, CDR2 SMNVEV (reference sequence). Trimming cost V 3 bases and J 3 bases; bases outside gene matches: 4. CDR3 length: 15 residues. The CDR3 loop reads CASSLGLAGGYEQYF. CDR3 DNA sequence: TGTGCCAGCAGTTTGGGTCTAGCGGGAGGCTACGAGCAGTACTTC.

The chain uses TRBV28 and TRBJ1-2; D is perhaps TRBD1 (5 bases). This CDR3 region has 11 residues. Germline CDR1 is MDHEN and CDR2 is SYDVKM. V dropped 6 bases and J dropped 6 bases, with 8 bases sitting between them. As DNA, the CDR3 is TGTGCCAGCAGGGTCAGGGATGGCTACACCTTC. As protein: CASRVRDGYTF.

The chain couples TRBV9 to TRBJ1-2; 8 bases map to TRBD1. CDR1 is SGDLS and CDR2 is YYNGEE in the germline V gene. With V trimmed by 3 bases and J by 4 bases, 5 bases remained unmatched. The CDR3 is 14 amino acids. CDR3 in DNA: TGTGCCAGCAGCGCGGACAGGGCCTCCTATGGCTACACCTTC. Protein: CASSADRASYGYTF.

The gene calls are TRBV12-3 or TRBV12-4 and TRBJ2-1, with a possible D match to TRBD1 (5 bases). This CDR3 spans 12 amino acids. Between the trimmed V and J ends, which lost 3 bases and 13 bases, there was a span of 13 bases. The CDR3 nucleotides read TGTGCCAGCAGTTTTAAGGCAGGGCGCCAGTTCTTC. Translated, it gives CASSFKAGRQFF.

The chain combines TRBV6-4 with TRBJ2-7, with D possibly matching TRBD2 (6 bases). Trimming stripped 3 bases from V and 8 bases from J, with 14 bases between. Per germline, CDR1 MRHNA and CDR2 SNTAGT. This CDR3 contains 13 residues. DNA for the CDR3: TGTGCCAGCAGTGAATTGCAGGGAGGCAAGCAGTACTTC. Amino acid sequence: CASSELQGGKQYF.

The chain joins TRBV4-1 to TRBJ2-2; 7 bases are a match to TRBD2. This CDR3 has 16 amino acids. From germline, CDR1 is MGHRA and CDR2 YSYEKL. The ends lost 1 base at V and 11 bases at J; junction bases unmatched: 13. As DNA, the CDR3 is TGCGCCAGCAGCCAAGTCTATGGGAGGGACCAATTTGAGCTGTTTTTT. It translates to CASSQVYGRDQFELFF.

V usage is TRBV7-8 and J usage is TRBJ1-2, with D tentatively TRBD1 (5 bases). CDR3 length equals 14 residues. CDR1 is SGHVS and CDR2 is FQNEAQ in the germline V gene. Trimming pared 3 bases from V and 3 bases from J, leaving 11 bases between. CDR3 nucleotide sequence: TGTGCCAGCAGCTTCCAAGACAGTGACTATGGCTACACCTTC. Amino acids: CASSFQDSDYGYTF.

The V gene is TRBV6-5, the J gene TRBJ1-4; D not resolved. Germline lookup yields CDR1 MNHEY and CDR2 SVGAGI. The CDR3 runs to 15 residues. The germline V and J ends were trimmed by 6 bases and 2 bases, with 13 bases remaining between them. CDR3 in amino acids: CASRRSAGTNEKLFF. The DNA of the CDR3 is TGTGCCAGCAGACGCTCGGCGGGGACTAATGAAAAACTGTTTTTT.

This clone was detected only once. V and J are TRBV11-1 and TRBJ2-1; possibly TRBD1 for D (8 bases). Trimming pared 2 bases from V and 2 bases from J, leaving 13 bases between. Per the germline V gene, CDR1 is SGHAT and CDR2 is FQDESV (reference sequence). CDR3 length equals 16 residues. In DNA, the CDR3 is TGTGCCAGCAGCTTAACAGGGGGGAGGGCCTACAATGAGCAGTTCTTC. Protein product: CASSLTGGRAYNEQFF.

CDR3 loop: CSASTENYGYTF. As DNA, the CDR3 is TGCAGTGCTAGTACCGAGAACTATGGCTACACCTTC. This chain connects TRBV20-1 to TRBJ1-2; no firm D call. Trimming removed 3 bases from V and 2 bases from J, with 7 bases in between. In germline, CDR1 is DFQATT, CDR2 SNEGSKA (reference sequence). CDR3 length: 12 amino acids.